This entry features one T cell receptor beta chain sequence. What it binds is not known. Using a J-beta primer mix together with a sample-barcoded 5' primer, a second PCR was run for roughly 7 to 11 cycles. TCRdb re-called the 5' RACE reads through MiXCR, storing one row per CDR3 protein. In the table there are about 680,000 distinct CDR3 sequences, 49% of which are singletons. This specimen comes from a study of blood T cells in healthy people across ages. For the study at large: The template switching approach captured approximately one barcoded beta molecule for every two T cells. The study's findings and limits: The study lacked donor CMV status, which possibly confounded expanded clonotype changes.

In germline, CDR1 is SEHNR, CDR2 FQNEAQ (reference sequence). J gave up 0 bases and V 5 bases, and 4 bases lay outside the gene matches. CDR3 length: 15 residues. Sequencing was done on a sample of blood. The clonotype originates from a woman aged 55-75 years in good health. This chain joins TRBV7-9 and TRBJ1-3, with 7 bases aligning to TRBD1. The CDR3 here is CASSRQGPSGNTIYF. CDR3 DNA sequence: TGTGCCAGCAGCCGACAGGGCCCCTCTGGAAACACCATATATTTT.